These 30 T cell receptor beta chains were all obtained from the same sample, sequenced in a study of response to subunit inactivated influenza vaccine. TCRdb processed the RT-PCR reads anew with MiXCR; each CDR3 protein has one entry. The sample contains about 540,000 distinct CDR3 sequences, around a quarter of which appear only once. In addition, the sample was reused for a study of T cells expressing NK-cell markers. Per that study: What made the TCR beta cDNA was 5'RACE template switching with UMIs.

The source material was CD4+ T cells sorted from PBMCs, sampled about 12 days after vaccination. The receptors shown here come from a man aged 50-60 years who received an inactivated influenza vaccine.

This clonotype was seen many times. The chain's CDR3 is CATLIRGDEKLFF. For the CDR3, the DNA is TGTGCCACTTTAATCAGGGGAGATGAAAAACTGTTTTTT. The chain uses TRBV7-9 and TRBJ1-4; D may be TRBD1 (6 bases). Germline-derived CDR1 and CDR2 are SEHNR and FQNEAQ (reference sequence). V was cut by 10 bases and J by 6 bases, with 15 bases left in between. The CDR3 runs 13 residues.

The chain employs TRBV18 and TRBJ2-1, with 7 nucleotides matching TRBD2. The CDR3 has 16 amino acids. Trimming cost V 2 bases and J 4 bases; bases outside gene matches: 8. Germline CDR1 is KGHSH and CDR2 is LQKENI. The CDR3, as DNA: TGTGCCAGCTCACCAACGGGACTATCGGGTTACAATGAGCAGTTCTTC. It codes for CASSPTGLSGYNEQFF.

This chain links TRBV29-1 with TRBJ2-3, with TRBD1 as a possible D gene (6 bases). Germline CDR1 is SQVTM and CDR2 is ANQGSEA. The germline V and J ends were trimmed by 3 bases and 3 bases, with 10 bases remaining between them. This CDR3 spans 13 amino acids. The CDR3 sequence is CSVDLGTTDTQYF. The CDR3 DNA reads as TGCAGCGTTGATCTAGGGACAACAGATACGCAGTATTTT.

This clonotype has at least ten counts. The genes are TRBV10-3 and TRBJ1-6, with 8 bases identical to TRBD1. Germline V gene data show CDR1 as ENHRY and CDR2 as SYGVKD. This CDR3 region has 13 residues. With V trimmed by 8 bases and J by 8 bases, 5 bases remained unmatched. Written as DNA, the CDR3 is TGTGCCATCGCCGGACAGGGCGATTCACCCCTCCACTTT. Translating it yields CAIAGQGDSPLHF.

The V call is TRBV29-1, the J call TRBJ2-7, with 9 bases aligning to TRBD1. V shed 4 bases, J shed 2 bases, and the junction held 0 bases outside the gene matches. The germline gives CDR1 SQVTM, CDR2 ANQGSEA. The CDR3 is made up of 12 amino acids. CDR3 coding DNA: TGCAGCGTTGGGACAGGGGCCTACGAGCAGTACTTC. It specifies CSVGTGAYEQYF.

As for this clonotype: One end of the junction does not line up with germline, which may come from a read error. The chain has TRBV10-3 and TRBJ2-3; 7 bases match TRBD1. Germline CDR1 is ENHRY and CDR2 is SYGVKD. The CDR3 is 16 amino acids. DNA for the CDR3: TGTGCCGTCAGCAGCCGGACAGGAAGAAGCACAGATACGCAGTATTTT. Its translation is CAVSSRTGRSTDTQYF.

About this clonotype: The junction and the germline gene differ at one end; a read error may be behind it. The gene calls are TRBV12-3 or TRBV12-4 and TRBJ2-2, with D perhaps assigned TRBD1 or TRBD2 (7 bases each). The CDR3 runs to 15 residues. CDR3 residues: CPSTGGTANTGELFF. The CDR3 region has the DNA TGTCCCAGCACCGGGGGGACAGCTAACACCGGGGAGCTGTTTTTT.

This clonotype was detected a few times. The V call is TRBV28, the J call TRBJ1-1, with D possibly being TRBD1 (5 bases). The CDR3 sequence is 14 residues long. Between the trimmed V and J ends, which lost 2 bases and 4 bases, there was a span of 11 bases. CDR1 MDHEN and CDR2 SYDVKM come from the germline V gene. CDR3 nucleotides: TGTGCCAGCAGTTTAGGACATCGGGCCACTGAAGCTTTCTTT. It codes for CASSLGHRATEAFF.

This rearrangement joins TRBV12-3 or TRBV12-4 to TRBJ2-7, with a tentative D call TRBD1 (6 bases). The germline V and J ends were trimmed by 0 bases and 9 bases, with 9 bases remaining between them. The CDR3 runs to 12 residues. The CDR3 region is CASSLARGWQYF. The CDR3 coding sequence is TGTGCCAGCAGTTTAGCTAGGGGGTGGCAGTACTTC.

The rearrangement uses TRBV5-5 and TRBJ1-5; 7 bases fit TRBD1. Germline lookup yields CDR1 SGHKS and CDR2 YYEKEE (reference sequence). Trimming at V came to 4 bases and at J to 2 bases, leaving 6 bases not matched to a gene. The CDR3 consists of 15 residues. The CDR3 region has the DNA TGTGCCAGCAGCCCCTCCGGACAGGGCAATCAGCCCCAGCATTTT. Its translation: CASSPSGQGNQPQHF.

This clonotype was seen once. V gene TRBV7-2 combines with J gene TRBJ2-3; weak D call: TRBD2 (6 bases). Trimming shortened V by 1 base and J by 9 bases, and 14 bases separated the two germline ends. The CDR3 is 14 residues long. Germline V gene data show CDR1 as SGHTA and CDR2 as FQGNSA. In DNA form, the CDR3 reads TGTGCCAGCAGCTTAGAAGCGCGGGGTGTCACGCAGTATTTT. Its translation: CASSLEARGVTQYF.

The chain carries TRBV18 and TRBJ2-1; 8 positions agree with TRBD2. Germline trimming cut 2 bases from V and 6 bases from J; bases unmatched to any gene: 6. Germline V gene lookup returns CDR1 KGHSH and CDR2 LQKENI. The length of the CDR3 is 15 residues. The CDR3 here is CASSPEAGVINEQFF. CDR3 DNA sequence: TGTGCCAGCTCACCAGAAGCGGGAGTGATCAATGAGCAGTTCTTC.

This chain uses TRBV7-2 with TRBJ2-7; 11 positions match TRBD2. The J segment lost 4 bases and the V segment lost 6 bases, leaving 8 bases of the junction unmatched. Per the germline V gene, CDR1 is SGHTA and CDR2 is FQGNSA. The CDR3 contains 15 residues. This CDR3 is CASREGGLAVYEQYF. The CDR3 nucleotides read TGTGCCAGCAGGGAGGGGGGACTAGCGGTTTACGAGCAGTACTTC.

V is TRBV6-2 or TRBV6-3 and J is TRBJ2-5; tentatively, D is TRBD1 (6 bases). Per the germline V gene, CDR1 is MNHEY and CDR2 is SVGEGT. This CDR3 is built from 12 residues. Between the trimmed V and J ends, which lost 7 bases and 4 bases, there was a span of 10 bases. The DNA for the CDR3 is TGTGCCAGCATGAAAGGGGGAGAGACCCAGTACTTC. This encodes CASMKGGETQYF.

This clonotype was seen a handful of times. The V gene is TRBV6-1, the J gene TRBJ2-7, with 12 nucleotides matching TRBD1. Germline assignment: CDR1 MNHNS and CDR2 SASEGT. This CDR3 contains 14 residues. Trimming removed 8 bases from V and 6 bases from J; junction bases left unmatched: 8. CDR3 DNA: TGTGCCAGCCACTACCGGGACAGGGGGCGCGAGCAGTACTTC. Its translation: CASHYRDRGREQYF.

Of note for this clonotype: With a much larger clone just one base away, this may be a read error. V is TRBV20-1 and J is TRBJ2-3; the D gene is possibly TRBD2 (6 bases). The CDR3 totals 15 residues. Germline CDR1 and CDR2: DFQATT and SNEGSKA (reference sequence). The CDR3, as DNA: TGCAGTGCTGCGCATGGCGGGGCGACCACAGATATGCAGTATTTT. Its protein is CSAAHGGATTDMQYF.

The chain couples TRBV6-5 to TRBJ1-4, with D possibly matching TRBD1 (6 bases). V dropped 1 base and J dropped 7 bases, with 13 bases sitting between them. From germline, CDR1 is MNHEY and CDR2 SVGAGI. The CDR3 contains 15 residues. CDR3 DNA: TGTGCCAGCAGTTACTGGGGGGCTATGGGTGAAAAACTGTTTTTT. As protein: CASSYWGAMGEKLFF.

This clonotype was picked up many times. The chain links TRBV25-1 to TRBJ2-5; the match to TRBD1 covers 11 bases. Germline-derived CDR1 and CDR2 are MGHDK and SYGVNS. V was clipped by 8 bases and J by 6 bases; unmatched bases: 8. The CDR3 sequence is 14 residues long. CDR3 nucleotides: TGTGCCAGCGCCGGGACAGGGGGTTCTCAGACCCAGTACTTC. It yields the protein CASAGTGGSQTQYF.

This clonotype was seen a handful of times. This chain uses TRBV29-1 with TRBJ2-3, with D uncertain. The CDR3 has 13 residues. Trimming pared 3 bases from V and 4 bases from J, leaving 11 bases between. Germline CDR1 and CDR2: SQVTM and ANQGSEA. The CDR3 here is CSVDDRVSDTQYF. In nucleotides, the CDR3 is TGCAGCGTTGATGATAGGGTGTCAGATACGCAGTATTTT.

Only a few counts were recorded for this clonotype. The chain is built from TRBV28 and TRBJ2-5; unclear D gene. This CDR3 has 11 amino acids. From germline, CDR1 is MDHEN and CDR2 SYDVKM. The V and J ends lost 5 bases and 7 bases respectively, with 8 bases between them. In DNA form, the CDR3 reads TGTGCCAGCAGTCCCGAGGTGACCCAGTACTTC. Protein product: CASSPEVTQYF.

In DNA form, the CDR3 reads TGCGCCAGCAGTGATCGGCGGGGGAGGAACACCGGGGAGCTGTTTTTT. Amino acid sequence: CASSDRRGRNTGELFF. The chain combines TRBV10-1 with TRBJ2-2, with 7 bases matching TRBD2. The CDR3 spans 16 residues. After removal of 3 bases from V and 1 base from J, the junction contained 5 bases not matched to a gene. Germline CDR1 is WNHNN and CDR2 is SYGVQD (reference sequence).

The chain carries TRBV5-1 and TRBJ2-2; 11 bases are a match to TRBD1. The V gene's germline CDR1 is SGHRS and CDR2 YFSETQ. V dropped 3 bases and J dropped 4; count of bases not matched to a gene: 5. This CDR3 spans 16 amino acids. CDR3 bases: TGCGCCAGCAGCTGGACAGGGGGCTTGGGCACCGGGGAGCTGTTTTTT. Translated, it gives CASSWTGGLGTGELFF.

This clonotype was seen a handful of times. The CDR3: CASSFLGPGEQFF. CDR3 DNA: TGTGCCAGCAGTTTCTTGGGACCAGGGGAGCAGTTCTTC. The rearrangement links TRBV28 to TRBJ2-1, with D possibly being TRBD1 or TRBD2 (5 bases each). There are 13 residues in the CDR3. Germline loops: CDR1 MDHEN, CDR2 SYDVKM. The ends were cut back, 3 bases at V and 10 bases at J, with 13 bases in the middle. Together with reference TRBV28 and TRBJ2-1, the CDR3 gives the full variable domain: DVKVTQSSRYLVKRTGEKVFLECVQDMDHENMFWYRQDPGLGLRLIYFSYDVKMKEKGDIPEGYSVSREKKERFSLILESASTNQTSMYLCASSFLGPGEQFFGPGTRLTVL.

This clonotype was counted many times. The genes are TRBV6-1 and TRBJ1-5; D uncertain. Germline CDR1 is MNHNS and CDR2 is SASEGT. The CDR3 loop spans 12 amino acids. With 8 bases removed from V and 3 bases from J, the gap between germline ends came to 8 bases. CDR3 protein: CASSRDNQPQHF. DNA of the CDR3: TGTGCCAGCTCAAGGGACAATCAGCCCCAGCATTTT.

The CDR3 coding sequence is TGTGCCAGCACCGCCAAGTGGAGCCCTAGCACAGATACGCAGTATTTT. Protein: CASTAKWSPSTDTQYF. This chain connects TRBV7-2 to TRBJ2-3; D ambiguous. The CDR3 has 16 residues. The germline CDR1 and CDR2 sequences are SGHTA and FQGNSA. V was pared by 7 bases and J by 0 bases, with 17 bases between.

This clonotype was recorded many times. The chain uses TRBV12-3 or TRBV12-4 and TRBJ2-1; D could derive from TRBD1 or TRBD2 (6 bases each). The length of the CDR3 is 15 residues. V lost 3 bases and J lost 8, with 17 bases in between. The CDR3: CASSFPGKGGHEQFF. The CDR3 DNA reads TGTGCCAGCAGTTTCCCCGGTAAGGGGGGCCATGAGCAGTTCTTC.

This clonotype was seen a single time. This rearrangement joins TRBV28 to TRBJ2-2; no firm D call. Germline V lookup: CDR1 MDHEN, CDR2 SYDVKM. The CDR3 runs 15 residues. Trimming shortened V by 3 bases and J by 1 base, and 9 bases separated the two germline ends. DNA for the CDR3: TGTGCCAGCAGTTTCCTTCCGATGAACACCGGGGAGCTGTTTTTT. Translation: CASSFLPMNTGELFF.

The chain uses TRBV4-1 and TRBJ1-5, with D hard to call. Germline lookup yields CDR1 MGHRA and CDR2 YSYEKL. V was cut by 1 base and J by 4 bases, with 11 bases left in between. This CDR3 is 15 amino acids long. As DNA, the CDR3 is TGCGCCAGCAGCCAAGGAGGTGGACGGAATCAGCCCCAGCATTTT. This gives the protein CASSQGGGRNQPQHF.

This chain connects TRBV7-2 to TRBJ1-5; the D gene is possibly TRBD1 (6 bases). Trimming stripped 4 bases from V and 16 bases from J, with 20 bases between. Germline V gene sequence: CDR1 SGHTA, CDR2 FQGNSA. The CDR3 contains 13 residues. The CDR3 nucleotides read TGTGCCAGCAGCTATATCGGAGGGGACACACAACATTTT. It translates to CASSYIGGDTQHF.

This chain joins TRBV7-9 and TRBJ2-3, with D tentatively TRBD1 (5 bases). The CDR3 sequence is 14 residues long. V lost 5 bases and J lost 2, with 11 bases in between. The germline CDR1 and CDR2 sequences are SEHNR and FQNEAQ (reference sequence). The CDR3 nucleotides are TGTGCCAGCAGCCCAGGGTTTCTCACAGATACGCAGTATTTT. The encoded protein is CASSPGFLTDTQYF.